This TCR beta chain is drawn from a study of blood T cell repertoires in COVID-19. Study overall: Specimens from acute and convalescent COVID-19 originated in the United States, Italy and Spain. The cDNA or gDNA used as material had been derived from T cells, B-cell-depleted T cells, or PBMCs.

V lost 3 bases and J 7 bases, leaving 10 bases between the germline ends. The CDR3 sequence is 13 residues long. Germline assignment: CDR1 ENHRY and CDR2 SYGVKD. Original processing methods: Cell counts per sample came from amplifying reference gene primers. The table came from immunoSEQ multiplex PCR; TCRdb's copy has only in-frame clones and leaves some out. The D gene and trimming were derived from the DNA, and the V and J assignments and clone size from that table. Of about 280,000 clones listed, around 86% were seen once; the top ten hold roughly 2.2%. This sequence originates from a man in his forties or fifties with acute or convalescent COVID-19. What was sequenced was peripheral blood. The chain combines TRBV10-3 with TRBJ2-1; tentative D call: TRBD2 (6 bases). The chain's CDR3 is CAISEGTANEQFF. The CDR3 DNA sequence: TGTGCCATCAGTGAAGGGACTGCGAATGAGCAGTTCTTC.